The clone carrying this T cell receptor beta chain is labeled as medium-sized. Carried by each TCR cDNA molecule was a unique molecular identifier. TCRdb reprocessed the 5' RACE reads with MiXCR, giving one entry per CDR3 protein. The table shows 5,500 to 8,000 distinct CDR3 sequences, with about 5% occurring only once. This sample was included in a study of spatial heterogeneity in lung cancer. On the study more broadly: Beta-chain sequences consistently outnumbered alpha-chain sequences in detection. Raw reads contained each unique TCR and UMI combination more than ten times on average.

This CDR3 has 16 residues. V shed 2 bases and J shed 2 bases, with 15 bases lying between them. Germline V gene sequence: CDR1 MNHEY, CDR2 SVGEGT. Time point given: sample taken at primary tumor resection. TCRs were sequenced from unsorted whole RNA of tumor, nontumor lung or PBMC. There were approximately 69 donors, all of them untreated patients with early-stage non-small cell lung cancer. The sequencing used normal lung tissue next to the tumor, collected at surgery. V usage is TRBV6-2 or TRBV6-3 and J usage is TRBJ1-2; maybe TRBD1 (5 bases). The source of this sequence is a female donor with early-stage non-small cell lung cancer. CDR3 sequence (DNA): TGTGCCAGCAGTTACCCGGGACGGGATAAGAACTATGGCTACACCTTC. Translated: CASSYPGRDKNYGYTF.